One and the same sample provided the 11 T cell receptor beta chains below, sequenced in a study of cytomegalovirus exposure and HLA in healthy donors. Here immunoSEQ multiplex PCR was the method, and the copy in TCRdb shows in-frame clones only, minus some. In the table there are nearly 200,000 clones, around 84% of which are singletons. Material: PBMCs. Receptor source: a woman aged 25 to 45 in good health and CMV-seropositive.

The sample holds one count of this clone. The CDR3 spells CASSLSQGIYGYTF. The CDR3 DNA sequence: TGCGCCAGCAGCTTGTCACAGGGGATCTATGGCTACACCTTC. The rearrangement joins TRBV5-1 to TRBJ1-2; 7 bases are a match to TRBD1. Trimming took 1 base from V and 4 from J; bases not matched to a gene: 4. Germline V gene lookup returns CDR1 SGHRS and CDR2 YFSETQ. This CDR3 contains 14 residues.

The chain uses TRBV11-3 and TRBJ2-3, with TRBD2 identical over 8 bases. The CDR3 loop spans 15 amino acids. The V segment lost 1 base and the J segment 3 bases; nucleotides outside the gene matches: 3. Per the germline V gene, CDR1 is SGHNT and CDR2 is YENEEA. CDR3 amino acids: CASSLGTSSTDTQYF. CDR3 in DNA: TGTGCCAGCAGCTTAGGGACTAGCTCGACAGATACGCAGTATTTT. Drawing the rest from reference TRBV11-3 and TRBJ2-3, the complete variable domain is EAGVVQSPRYKIIEKKQPVAFWCNPISGHNTLYWYLQNLGQGPELLIRYENEEAVDDSQLPKDRFSAERLKGVDSTLKIQPAELGDSAVYLCASSLGTSSTDTQYFGPGTRLTVL.

This sequence joins TRBV29-1 and TRBJ2-7; the match to TRBD1 covers 8 bases. V lost 4 bases and J lost 2; bases outside the gene matches: 16. The CDR3 length is 17 residues. Per the germline V gene, CDR1 is SQVTM and CDR2 is ANQGSEA. CDR3 in amino acids: CSVGGRHSGTGTYEQYF. The CDR3 nucleotides are TGCAGCGTTGGGGGAAGACATTCCGGGACAGGAACCTACGAGCAGTACTTC.

The V gene is TRBV27, the J gene TRBJ1-2; 9 nucleotides agree with TRBD1. CDR1 MNHEY and CDR2 SMNVEV come from the germline V gene (reference sequence). Trimming at V came to 5 bases and at J to 3 bases, leaving 4 bases not matched to a gene. The CDR3 sequence is 14 residues long. The CDR3 region is CASSLRDRDYGYTF. CDR3 in DNA: TGTGCCAGCAGTCTCCGGGACAGGGACTATGGCTACACCTTC.

The chain joins TRBV19 to TRBJ2-7; TRBD2 is a possible D gene (6 bases). The germline V and J ends were trimmed by 5 bases and 2 bases, with 10 bases remaining between them. Per germline, CDR1 LNHDA and CDR2 SQIVND (reference sequence). The CDR3 sequence is 13 residues long. CDR3 protein: CASSFTGAYEQYF. The CDR3 DNA reads TGTGCCAGTAGTTTCACGGGGGCCTACGAGCAGTACTTC.

CDR3 in DNA: TGCGCCAGCAGCTTACAGACAGGGGGCGAAGAGACCCAGTACTTC. Encoded protein: CASSLQTGGEETQYF. This sequence joins TRBV5-1 and TRBJ2-5, with TRBD1 matching over 10 bases. This CDR3 region has 15 residues. Germline V CDR1 and CDR2: SGHRS, YFSETQ. J was trimmed by 3 bases and V by 2 bases; bases with no gene match: 4.

V gene TRBV4-1 combines with J gene TRBJ2-7; 9 bases map to TRBD1. The CDR3 is 16 residues long. Germline lookup yields CDR1 MGHRA and CDR2 YSYEKL. After removal of 2 bases from V and 2 bases from J, the junction contained 7 bases not matched to a gene. Here the CDR3 DNA reads TGCGCCAGCAGCCAACCTCCGGGACAGGGCACCTACGAGCAGTACTTC. It is translated as CASSQPPGQGTYEQYF.

The rearrangement uses TRBV6-5 and TRBJ2-7; TRBD2 matches 8 bases. Looked up from germline, CDR1 is MNHEY and CDR2 is SVGAGI. CDR3 length: 14 amino acids. After removal of 4 bases from V and 3 bases from J, the junction contained 5 bases not matched to a gene. CDR3 in amino acids: CASSSTSGFYEQYF. As DNA, the CDR3 is TGTGCCAGCAGTTCCACTAGCGGTTTCTACGAGCAGTACTTC.

The chain joins TRBV5-1 to TRBJ1-2; a possible D gene is TRBD1 (6 bases). This CDR3 comprises 13 residues. The germline V gene encodes CDR1 SGHRS and CDR2 YFSETQ. With 4 bases removed from V and 8 bases from J, the gap between germline ends came to 15 bases. The CDR3 is CASSLSGAQGYTF. CDR3 coding DNA: TGCGCCAGCAGCCTCTCAGGGGCGCAGGGCTACACCTTC.

This clone has only a few counts. Other DNA sequences within the sample encode an identical CDR3. The rearrangement joins TRBV11-2 to TRBJ2-3; D perhaps matches TRBD2 (5 bases). The CDR3 spans 15 residues. In germline, CDR1 is SGHAT, CDR2 FQNNGV. V lost 4 bases and J lost 0, with 11 bases in between. The CDR3 bases are TGTGCCAGCAGCTCTCCGGGGATTAGCACAGATACGCAGTATTTT. Amino acids: CASSSPGISTDTQYF.

In this sample, this clone turned up a few times. The chain combines TRBV5-4 with TRBJ2-4; TRBD2 is a possible D gene (7 bases). V was shortened by 3 bases and J by 8 bases, with 18 bases between the two germline ends. This CDR3 region has 15 residues. CDR1 SGHNT and CDR2 YYREEE come from the germline V gene (reference sequence). The CDR3 region is CASSSVRGRADIQYF. The CDR3 coding sequence is TGTGCCAGCAGCTCTGTGAGGGGGAGGGCCGACATTCAGTACTTC.